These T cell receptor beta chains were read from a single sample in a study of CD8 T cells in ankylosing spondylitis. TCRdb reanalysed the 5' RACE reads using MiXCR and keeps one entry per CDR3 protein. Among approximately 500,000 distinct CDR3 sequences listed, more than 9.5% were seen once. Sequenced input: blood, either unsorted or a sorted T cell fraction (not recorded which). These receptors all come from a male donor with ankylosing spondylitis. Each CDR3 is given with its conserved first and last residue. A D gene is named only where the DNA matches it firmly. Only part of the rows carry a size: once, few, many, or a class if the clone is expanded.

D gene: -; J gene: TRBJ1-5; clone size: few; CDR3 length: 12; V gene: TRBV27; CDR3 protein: CASSFVGEPQHF; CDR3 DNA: TGTGCCAGCAGTTTCGTAGGTGAACCCCAGCATTTT
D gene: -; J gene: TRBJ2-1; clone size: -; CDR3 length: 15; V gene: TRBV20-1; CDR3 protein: CSAGDPLSAYNEQFF; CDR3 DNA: TGCAGTGCTGGGGACCCCCTTAGTGCCTACAATGAGCAGTTCTTC
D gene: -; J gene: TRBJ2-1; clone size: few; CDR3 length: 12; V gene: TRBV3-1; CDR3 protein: CASSPVKGGQFF; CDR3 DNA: TGTGCCAGCAGCCCCGTCAAGGGGGGGCAGTTCTTC
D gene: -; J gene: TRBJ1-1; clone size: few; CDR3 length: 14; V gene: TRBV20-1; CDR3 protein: CSAVDRRGFSEAFF; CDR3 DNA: TGCAGTGCAGTAGACAGGAGGGGTTTCTCTGAAGCTTTCTTT
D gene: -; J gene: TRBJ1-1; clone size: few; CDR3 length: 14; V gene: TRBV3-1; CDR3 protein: CASSQDPRETEAFF; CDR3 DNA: TGTGCCAGCAGCCAAGACCCCAGGGAAACTGAAGCTTTCTTT
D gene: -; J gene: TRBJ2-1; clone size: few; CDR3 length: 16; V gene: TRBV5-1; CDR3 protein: CASSLADGVPSNEQFF; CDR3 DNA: TGCGCCAGCAGCTTGGCCGACGGAGTACCAAGCAATGAGCAGTTCTTC
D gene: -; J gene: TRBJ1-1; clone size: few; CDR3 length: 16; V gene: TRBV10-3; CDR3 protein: CAISRRTGEVNTEAFF; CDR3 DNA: TGTGCCATCAGTCGAAGGACCGGGGAGGTGAACACTGAAGCTTTCTTT
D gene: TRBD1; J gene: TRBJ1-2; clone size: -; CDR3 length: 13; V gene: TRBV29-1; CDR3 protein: CSVETGDSYGYTF; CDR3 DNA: TGCAGCGTTGAAACAGGGGATAGCTATGGCTACACCTTC
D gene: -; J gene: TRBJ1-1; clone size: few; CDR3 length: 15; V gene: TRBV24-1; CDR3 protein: CATSDRREGGTEAFF; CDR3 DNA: TGTGCCACCAGTGATCGGAGGGAGGGAGGGACTGAAGCTTTCTTT
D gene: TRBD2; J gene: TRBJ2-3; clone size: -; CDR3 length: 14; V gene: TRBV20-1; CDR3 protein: CSARAGGPYSTQYF; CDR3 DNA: TGCAGTGCTAGAGCGGGAGGCCCCTACTCTACGCAGTATTTT
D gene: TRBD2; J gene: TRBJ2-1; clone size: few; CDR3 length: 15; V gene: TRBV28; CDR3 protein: CASSLGGSSHNEQFF; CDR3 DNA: TGTGCCAGCAGTTTAGGCGGGAGTTCCCACAATGAGCAGTTCTTC
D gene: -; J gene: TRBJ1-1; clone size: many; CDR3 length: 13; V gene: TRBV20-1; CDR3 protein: CSASRGASAEAFF; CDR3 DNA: TGCAGTGCTAGCCGCGGAGCATCGGCTGAAGCTTTCTTT
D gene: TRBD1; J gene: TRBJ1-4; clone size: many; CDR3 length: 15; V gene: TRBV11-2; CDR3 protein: CASSLVGQSNEKLFF; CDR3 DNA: TGTGCCAGCAGCTTAGTGGGACAGAGTAATGAAAAACTGTTTTTT
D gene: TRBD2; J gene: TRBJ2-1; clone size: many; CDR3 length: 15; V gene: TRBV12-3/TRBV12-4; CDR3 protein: CASSPSTSGYNEQFF; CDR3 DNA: TGTGCCAGCAGCCCCTCGACTAGCGGGTACAATGAGCAGTTCTTC
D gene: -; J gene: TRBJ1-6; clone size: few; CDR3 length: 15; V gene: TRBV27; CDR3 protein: CASSLDAGSNSPLHF; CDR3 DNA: TGTGCCAGCAGTTTAGATGCTGGGAGTAATTCACCCCTCCACTTT
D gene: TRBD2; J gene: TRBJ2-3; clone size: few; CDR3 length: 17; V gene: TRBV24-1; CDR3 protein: CATSDFGLAGYTDTQYF; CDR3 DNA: TGTGCCACCAGTGATTTTGGACTAGCGGGGTACACAGATACGCAGTATTTT
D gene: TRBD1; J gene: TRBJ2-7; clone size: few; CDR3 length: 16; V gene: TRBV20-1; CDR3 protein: CSARDPYRGLTYEQYF; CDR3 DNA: TGCAGTGCTAGAGACCCCTACAGGGGCTTGACCTACGAGCAGTACTTC
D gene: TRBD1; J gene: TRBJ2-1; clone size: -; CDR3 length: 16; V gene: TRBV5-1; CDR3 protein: CASSRGPGQGYNEQFF; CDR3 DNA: TGCGCCAGCAGTCGTGGACCGGGACAGGGATACAATGAGCAGTTCTTC
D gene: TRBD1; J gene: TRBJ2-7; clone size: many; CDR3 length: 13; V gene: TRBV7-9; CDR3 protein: CASSLRDRYEQYF; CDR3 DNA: TGTGCCAGCAGCCTCCGGGACAGATACGAGCAGTACTTC
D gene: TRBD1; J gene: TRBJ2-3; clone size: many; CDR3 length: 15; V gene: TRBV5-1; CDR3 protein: CASSHGTANPDTQYF; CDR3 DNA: TGCGCCAGCAGCCATGGGACAGCGAACCCGGACACGCAGTATTTT
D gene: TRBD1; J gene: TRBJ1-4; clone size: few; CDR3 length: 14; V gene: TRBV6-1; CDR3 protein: CASSATGGGEKLFF; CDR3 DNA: TGTGCCAGCAGTGCGACAGGGGGTGGTGAAAAACTGTTTTTT
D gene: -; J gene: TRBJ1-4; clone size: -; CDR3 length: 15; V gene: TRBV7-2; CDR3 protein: CASSPRWATNEKLFF; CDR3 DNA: TGTGCCAGCAGCCCCCGGTGGGCAACTAATGAAAAACTGTTTTTT
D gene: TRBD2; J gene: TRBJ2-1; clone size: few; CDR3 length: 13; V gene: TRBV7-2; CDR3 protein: CASSSEGGNEQFF; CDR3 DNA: TGTGCCAGCAGCTCGGAGGGAGGGAATGAGCAGTTCTTC
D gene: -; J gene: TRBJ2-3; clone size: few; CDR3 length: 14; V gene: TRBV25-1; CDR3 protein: CASSFTGTTDTQYF; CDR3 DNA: TGTGCCAGCAGTTTCACAGGGACCACAGATACGCAGTATTTT
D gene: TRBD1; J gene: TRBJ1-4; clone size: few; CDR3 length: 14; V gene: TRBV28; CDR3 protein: CASSPDRGVEKLFF; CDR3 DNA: TGTGCCAGCAGCCCGGACAGGGGTGTTGAAAAACTGTTTTTT
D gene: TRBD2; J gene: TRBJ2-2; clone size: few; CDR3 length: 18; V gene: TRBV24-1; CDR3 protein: CATSDPGLAGDSAGELFF; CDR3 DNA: TGTGCCACCAGTGATCCGGGACTAGCGGGAGATTCGGCCGGGGAGCTGTTTTTT
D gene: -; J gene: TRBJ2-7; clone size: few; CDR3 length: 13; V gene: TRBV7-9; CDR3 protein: CASSSSGVYEQYF; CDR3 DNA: TGTGCCAGCAGCTCTTCAGGGGTTTACGAGCAGTACTTC
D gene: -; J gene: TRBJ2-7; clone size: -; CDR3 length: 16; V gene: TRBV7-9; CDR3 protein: CASSLGQGGSSYEQYF; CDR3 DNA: TGTGCCAGCAGCTTAGGCCAGGGGGGGAGCTCCTACGAGCAGTACTTC
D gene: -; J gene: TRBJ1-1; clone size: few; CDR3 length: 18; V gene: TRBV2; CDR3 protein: CASSEALSDSIMNTEAFF; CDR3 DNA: TGTGCCAGCAGTGAAGCGCTGTCGGACAGTATCATGAACACTGAAGCTTTCTTT
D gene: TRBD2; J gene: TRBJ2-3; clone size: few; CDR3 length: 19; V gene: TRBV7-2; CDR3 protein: CASSLAIQRLAGNTDTQYF; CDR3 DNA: TGTGCCAGCAGCTTAGCCATCCAAAGGCTAGCGGGGAACACAGATACGCAGTATTTT
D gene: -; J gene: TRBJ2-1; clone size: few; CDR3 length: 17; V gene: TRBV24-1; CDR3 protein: CATSDLGGTSPYNEQFF; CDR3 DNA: TGTGCCACCAGTGATTTGGGTGGGACCTCACCCTACAATGAGCAGTTCTTC
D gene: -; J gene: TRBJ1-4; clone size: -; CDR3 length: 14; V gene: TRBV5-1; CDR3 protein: CASSLAGGGEKLFF; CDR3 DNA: TGCGCCAGCAGCTTGGCCGGAGGGGGGGAAAAACTGTTTTTT
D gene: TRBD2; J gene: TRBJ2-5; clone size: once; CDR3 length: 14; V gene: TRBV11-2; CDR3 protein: CAGESASGKETQYF; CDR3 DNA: TGTGCCGGCGAATCGGCTAGCGGGAAGGAGACCCAGTACTTC
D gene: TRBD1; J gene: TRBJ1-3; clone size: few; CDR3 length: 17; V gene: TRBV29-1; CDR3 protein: CSVDRDRTYLSGNTIYF; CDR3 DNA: TGCAGCGTTGATAGGGACAGGACATATTTATCTGGAAACACCATATATTTT
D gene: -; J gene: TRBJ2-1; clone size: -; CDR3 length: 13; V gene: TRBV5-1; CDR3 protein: CASSSGPWNEQFF; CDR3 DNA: TGCGCCAGCAGCTCCGGGCCCTGGAATGAGCAGTTCTTC
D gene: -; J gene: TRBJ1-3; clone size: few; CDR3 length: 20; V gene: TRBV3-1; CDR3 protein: CASSQDHHWGKAGSGNTIYF; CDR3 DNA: TGTGCCAGCAGCCAAGATCACCACTGGGGTAAAGCGGGCTCTGGAAACACCATATATTTT
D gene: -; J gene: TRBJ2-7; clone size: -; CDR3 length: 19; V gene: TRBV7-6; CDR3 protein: CASSAQAFHGTRPLYEQYF; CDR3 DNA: TGTGCCAGCAGCGCCCAGGCGTTCCATGGAACAAGGCCCCTCTACGAGCAGTACTTC
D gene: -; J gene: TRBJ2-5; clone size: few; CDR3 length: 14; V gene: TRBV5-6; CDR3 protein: CASSLGQAGGTQYF; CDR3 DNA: TGTGCCAGCAGCCTAGGACAGGCCGGGGGGACCCAGTACTTC
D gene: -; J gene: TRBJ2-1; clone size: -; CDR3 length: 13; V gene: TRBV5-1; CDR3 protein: CASSFGQMNEQFF; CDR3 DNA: TGCGCCAGCAGCTTTGGGCAGATGAATGAGCAGTTCTTC
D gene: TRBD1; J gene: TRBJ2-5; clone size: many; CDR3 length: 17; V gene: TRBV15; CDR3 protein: CATSRDQQGTGGETQYF; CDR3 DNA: TGTGCCACCAGCAGAGATCAACAAGGGACAGGGGGAGAGACCCAGTACTTC
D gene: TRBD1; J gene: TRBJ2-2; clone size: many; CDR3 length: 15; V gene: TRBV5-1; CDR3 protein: CASSLGTVNTGELFF; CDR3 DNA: TGTGCCAGCAGTTTGGGGACAGTGAACACCGGGGAGCTGTTTTTT
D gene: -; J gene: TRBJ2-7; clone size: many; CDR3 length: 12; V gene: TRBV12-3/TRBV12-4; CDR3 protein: CASSPSSYEQYF; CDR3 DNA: TGTGCCAGCAGTCCCAGCTCCTACGAGCAGTACTTC
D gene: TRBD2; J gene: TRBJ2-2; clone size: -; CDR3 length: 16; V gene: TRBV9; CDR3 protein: CASSVEAGAWAGELFF; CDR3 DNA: TGTGCCAGCAGCGTAGAGGCGGGAGCTTGGGCCGGGGAGCTGTTTTTT
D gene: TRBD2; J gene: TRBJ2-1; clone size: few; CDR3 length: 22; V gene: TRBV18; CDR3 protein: CASSPLSLGLAGGPSSYNEQFF; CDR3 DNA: TGTGCCAGCTCACCGCTAAGCCTGGGACTAGCGGGAGGCCCGAGCTCCTACAATGAGCAGTTCTTC
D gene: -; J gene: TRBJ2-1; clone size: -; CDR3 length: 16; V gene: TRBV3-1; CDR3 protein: CASSQGTQSSYNEQFF; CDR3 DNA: TGTGCCAGCAGCCAAGGTACGCAGAGCTCCTACAATGAGCAGTTCTTC
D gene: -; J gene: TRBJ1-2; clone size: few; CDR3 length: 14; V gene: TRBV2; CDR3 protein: CASRGGGLVDGYTF; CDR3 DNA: TGTGCCAGCAGGGGGGGGGGACTTGTGGATGGCTACACCTTC
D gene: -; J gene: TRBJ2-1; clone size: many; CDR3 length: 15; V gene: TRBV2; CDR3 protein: CASSESATGYNEQFF; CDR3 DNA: TGTGCCAGCAGTGAAAGCGCCACTGGCTACAATGAGCAGTTCTTC
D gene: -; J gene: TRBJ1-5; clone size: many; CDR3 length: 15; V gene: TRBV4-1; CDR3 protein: CASSPVGESNQPQHF; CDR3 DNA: TGCGCCAGCAGCCCCGTGGGAGAAAGCAATCAGCCCCAGCATTTT
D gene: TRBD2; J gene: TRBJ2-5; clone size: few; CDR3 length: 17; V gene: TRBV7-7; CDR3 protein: CASSLALGRGEGETQYF; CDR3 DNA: TGTGCCAGCAGCTTAGCTCTTGGGAGGGGAGAAGGGGAGACCCAGTACTTC
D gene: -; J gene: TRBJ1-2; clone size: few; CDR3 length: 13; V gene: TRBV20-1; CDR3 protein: CSASSQRYFGYTF; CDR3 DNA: TGCAGTGCTAGTTCCCAAAGGTACTTTGGCTACACCTTC
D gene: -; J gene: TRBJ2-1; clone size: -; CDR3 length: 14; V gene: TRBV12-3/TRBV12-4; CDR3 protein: CASSLGRRGGEQFF; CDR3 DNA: TGTGCCAGCAGTTTAGGGAGGAGAGGGGGTGAGCAGTTCTTC
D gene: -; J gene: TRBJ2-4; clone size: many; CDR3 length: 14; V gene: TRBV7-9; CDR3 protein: CASSLFEAKNIQYF; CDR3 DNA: TGTGCCAGCAGCTTGTTTGAAGCCAAAAACATTCAGTACTTC
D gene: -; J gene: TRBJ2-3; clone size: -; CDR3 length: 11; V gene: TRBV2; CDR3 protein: CAGRLADTQYF; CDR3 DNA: TGTGCCGGGCGACTAGCAGATACGCAGTATTTT
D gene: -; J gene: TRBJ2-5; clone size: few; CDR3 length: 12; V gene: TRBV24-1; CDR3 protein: CATSDLWETQYF; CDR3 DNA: TGTGCCACCAGTGATTTGTGGGAGACCCAGTACTTC